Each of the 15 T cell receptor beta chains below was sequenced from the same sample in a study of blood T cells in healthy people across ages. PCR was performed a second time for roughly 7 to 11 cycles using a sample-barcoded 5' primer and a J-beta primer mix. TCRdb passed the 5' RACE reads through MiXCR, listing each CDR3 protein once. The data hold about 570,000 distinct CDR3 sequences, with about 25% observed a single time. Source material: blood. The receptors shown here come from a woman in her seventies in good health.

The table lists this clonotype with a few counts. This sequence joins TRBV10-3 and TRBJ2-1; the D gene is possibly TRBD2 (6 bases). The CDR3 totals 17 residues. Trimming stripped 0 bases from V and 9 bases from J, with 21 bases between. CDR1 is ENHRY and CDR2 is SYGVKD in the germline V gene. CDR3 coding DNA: TGTGCCATCAGTGAGTCAGGATCAGGAGGACTACGGGGTGAGCAGTTCTTC. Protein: CAISESGSGGLRGEQFF.

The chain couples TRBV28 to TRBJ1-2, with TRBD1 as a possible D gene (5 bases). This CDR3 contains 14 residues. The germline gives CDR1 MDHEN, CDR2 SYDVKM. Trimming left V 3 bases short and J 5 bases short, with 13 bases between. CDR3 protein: CASSFMTEYYGYTF. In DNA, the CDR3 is TGTGCCAGCAGTTTTATGACAGAGTATTATGGCTACACCTTC.

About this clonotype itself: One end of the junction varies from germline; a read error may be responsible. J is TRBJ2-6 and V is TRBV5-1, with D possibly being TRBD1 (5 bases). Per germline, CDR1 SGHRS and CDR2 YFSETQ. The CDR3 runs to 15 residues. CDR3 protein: CASSFRNSGANVPTF. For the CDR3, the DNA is TGCGCCAGCAGCTTTCGGAACTCTGGGGCCAACGTCCCGACTTTC.

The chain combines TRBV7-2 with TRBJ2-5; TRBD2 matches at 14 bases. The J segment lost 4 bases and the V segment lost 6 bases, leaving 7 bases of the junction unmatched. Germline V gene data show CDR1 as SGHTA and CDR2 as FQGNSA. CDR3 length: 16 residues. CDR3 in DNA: TGTGCCAGCAGGCCGACTAGCGGGGGGGCCCGAGAGACCCAGTACTTC. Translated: CASRPTSGGARETQYF.

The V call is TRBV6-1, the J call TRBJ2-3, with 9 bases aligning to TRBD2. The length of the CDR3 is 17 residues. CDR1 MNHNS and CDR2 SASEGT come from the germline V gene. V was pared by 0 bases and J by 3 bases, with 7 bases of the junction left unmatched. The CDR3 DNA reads TGTGCCAGCAGTGAAGCCGCGGGGGGGCGAGGGACAGATACGCAGTATTTT. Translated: CASSEAAGGRGTDTQYF.

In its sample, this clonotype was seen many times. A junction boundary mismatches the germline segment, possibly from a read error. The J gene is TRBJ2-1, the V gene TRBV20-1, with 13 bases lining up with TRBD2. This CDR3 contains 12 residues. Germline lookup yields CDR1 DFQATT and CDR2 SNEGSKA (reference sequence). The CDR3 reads CSASTSGGPGVF. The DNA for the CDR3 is TGCAGTGCTTCGACTAGCGGGGGGCCCGGGGTCTTC.

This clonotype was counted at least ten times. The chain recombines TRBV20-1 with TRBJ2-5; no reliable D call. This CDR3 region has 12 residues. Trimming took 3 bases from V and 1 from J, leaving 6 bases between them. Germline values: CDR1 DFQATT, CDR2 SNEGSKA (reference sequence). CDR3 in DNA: TGCAGTGCTAGCCAGTTCCAAGAGACCCAGTACTTC. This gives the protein CSASQFQETQYF.

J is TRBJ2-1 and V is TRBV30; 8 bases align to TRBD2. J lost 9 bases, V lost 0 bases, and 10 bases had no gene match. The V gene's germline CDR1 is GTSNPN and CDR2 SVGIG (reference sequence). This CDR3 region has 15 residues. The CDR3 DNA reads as TGTGCCTGGAGTGTACAGACGGGGGGGCCGGGTGAGCAGTTCTTC. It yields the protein CAWSVQTGGPGEQFF.

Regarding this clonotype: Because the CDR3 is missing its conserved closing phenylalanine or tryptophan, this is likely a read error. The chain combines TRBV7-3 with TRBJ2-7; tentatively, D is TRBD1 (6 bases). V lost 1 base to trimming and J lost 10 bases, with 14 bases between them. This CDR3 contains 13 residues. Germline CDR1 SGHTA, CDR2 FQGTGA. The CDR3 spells CASSLMAGDGQYL. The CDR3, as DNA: TGTGCCAGCAGCTTAATGGCAGGGGACGGCCAGTACCTC.

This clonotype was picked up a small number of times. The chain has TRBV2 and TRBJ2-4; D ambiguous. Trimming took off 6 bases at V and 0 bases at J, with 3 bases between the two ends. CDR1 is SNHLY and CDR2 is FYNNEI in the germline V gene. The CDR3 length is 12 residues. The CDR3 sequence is CASSRAKNIQYF. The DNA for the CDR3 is TGTGCCAGCAGCCGAGCCAAAAACATTCAGTACTTC.

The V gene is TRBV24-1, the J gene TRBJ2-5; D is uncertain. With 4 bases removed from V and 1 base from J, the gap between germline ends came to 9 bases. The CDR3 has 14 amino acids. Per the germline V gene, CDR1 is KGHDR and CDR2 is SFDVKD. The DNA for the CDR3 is TGTGCCACCAGTGAGGATGGGGTCCAAGAGACCCAGTACTTC. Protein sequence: CATSEDGVQETQYF.

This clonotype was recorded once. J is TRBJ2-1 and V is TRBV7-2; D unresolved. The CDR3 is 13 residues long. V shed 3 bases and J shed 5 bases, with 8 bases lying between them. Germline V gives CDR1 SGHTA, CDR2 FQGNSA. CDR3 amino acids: CASSFNRNNEQFF. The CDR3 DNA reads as TGTGCCAGCAGCTTTAATAGGAACAATGAGCAGTTCTTC.

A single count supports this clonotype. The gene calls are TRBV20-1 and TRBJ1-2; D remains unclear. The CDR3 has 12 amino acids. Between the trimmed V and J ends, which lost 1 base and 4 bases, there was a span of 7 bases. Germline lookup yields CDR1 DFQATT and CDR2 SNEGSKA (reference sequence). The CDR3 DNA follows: TGCAGTGCTAGAGTCTATGGCTATGGCTACACCTTC. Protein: CSARVYGYGYTF.

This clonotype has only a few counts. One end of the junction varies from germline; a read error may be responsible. CDR3 protein: CASSRQLGTGGRETQYF. The CDR3 DNA sequence: TGCGCCAGCAGCCGTCAATTAGGGACAGGGGGACGAGAGACCCAGTACTTC. J is TRBJ2-5 and V is TRBV11-2; 11 nucleotides line up with TRBD1. Germline V CDR1 and CDR2: SGHAT, FQNNGV. The CDR3 runs 17 residues.

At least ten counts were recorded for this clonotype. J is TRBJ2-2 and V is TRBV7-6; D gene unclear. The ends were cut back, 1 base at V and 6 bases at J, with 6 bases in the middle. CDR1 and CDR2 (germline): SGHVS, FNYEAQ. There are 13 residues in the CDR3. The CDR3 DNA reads TGTGCCAGCAGCTTAGGGGAAGCCGGGGAGCTGTTTTTT. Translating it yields CASSLGEAGELFF.